The rows below give T cell receptor beta chains drawn from one sample of a study of regulatory dendritic cells for organ transplantation. Only in-frame clones appear in the TCRdb table, and some are missing; sequencing was by immunoSEQ multiplex PCR. The profile shows 25,000 or so clones, approximately 82% of them singletons. What was sequenced was naive CD4+ T cells from blood. These receptors originate from a human donor in good health. Each CDR3 is given with its conserved first and last residue. The D gene is left open where the match is weak. Rows may omit the clone size; those that give it use once, few, many or a size class.

d_gene: .; abundance: .; v_gene: TRBV28; j_gene: TRBJ1-6; CDR3nt: TGTGCCAGCAGTCGCCCTTCAGGGTTTAATTCACCCCTCCACTTT; CDR3aa: CASSRPSGFNSPLHF
d_gene: .; abundance: .; v_gene: TRBV5-1; j_gene: TRBJ2-7; CDR3nt: TGCGCCAGCAGTCCAGACAAAGGCTACGAGCAGTACTTC; CDR3aa: CASSPDKGYEQYF
d_gene: .; abundance: .; v_gene: TRBV2; j_gene: TRBJ2-5; CDR3nt: TGTGCCAGCAGCGCCTACCAGGGGCGCGAGGAGACCCAGTACTTC; CDR3aa: CASSAYQGREETQYF
d_gene: .; abundance: .; v_gene: TRBV4-3; j_gene: TRBJ2-2; CDR3nt: TGCGCCAGCAGCCAAGATTCGCGGACACACACCGGGGAGCTGTTTTTT; CDR3aa: CASSQDSRTHTGELFF
d_gene: .; abundance: .; v_gene: TRBV5-4; j_gene: TRBJ2-5; CDR3nt: TGTGCCAGCAGCTCAACAGGGTCCCGAGAGACCCAGTACTTC; CDR3aa: CASSSTGSRETQYF
d_gene: .; abundance: few; v_gene: TRBV15; j_gene: TRBJ2-2; CDR3nt: TGTGCCACCAGCAGAGATCGGGGGGCCGGCGGGGAGCTGTTTTTT; CDR3aa: CATSRDRGAGGELFF
d_gene: TRBD2; abundance: .; v_gene: TRBV7-2; j_gene: TRBJ2-1; CDR3nt: TGTGCCAGCAGCCCCCTGGGGGGGGCCTACAATGAGCAGTTCTTC; CDR3aa: CASSPLGGAYNEQFF
d_gene: .; abundance: .; v_gene: TRBV6-5; j_gene: TRBJ1-6; CDR3nt: TGTGCCAGCAGACCGGGACAAGATAATTCACCCCTCCACTTT; CDR3aa: CASRPGQDNSPLHF
d_gene: .; abundance: few; v_gene: TRBV18; j_gene: TRBJ1-1; CDR3nt: TGTGCCAGCTCTCCAGGCTTCGGGGACACTGAAGCTTTCTTT; CDR3aa: CASSPGFGDTEAFF
d_gene: TRBD1; abundance: once; v_gene: TRBV5-1; j_gene: TRBJ2-1; CDR3nt: TGCGCCAGCAGCTCGCAAGGACAGGGATCCTCTAATGAGCAGTTCTTC; CDR3aa: CASSSQGQGSSNEQFF
d_gene: TRBD1; abundance: .; v_gene: TRBV5-5; j_gene: TRBJ1-6; CDR3nt: TGTGCCAGCAGCTTGGGTCCAGGGGGCGATTCACCCCTCCACTTT; CDR3aa: CASSLGPGGDSPLHF
d_gene: .; abundance: .; v_gene: TRBV13; j_gene: TRBJ1-1; CDR3nt: TGTGCCAGCAGCTTAGGAGGGGTGGGGAACACTGAAGCTTTCTTT; CDR3aa: CASSLGGVGNTEAFF